The 12 T cell receptor beta chains in this list originate from one sample, sequenced in a study of CD8 T cells in Susac syndrome. An amount of RNA that ranged from about 0.45 to 1 ug was reverse transcribed with random hexamers. TCRdb redid the calling of the immunoSEQ multiplex PCR reads with MiXCR, one entry per CDR3 protein. The sample records roughly 160,000 distinct CDR3 sequences, 90% to 96% being singletons. The sample was CD4+ T cells from PBMCs. These receptors were taken from a human donor with Susac syndrome.

The genes are TRBV29-1 and TRBJ2-3; D may be TRBD1 or TRBD2 (6 bases each). Trimming removed 7 bases at V and 2 bases at J, with 13 bases between. This CDR3 is 13 amino acids long. CDR1 SQVTM and CDR2 ANQGSEA come from the germline V gene. CDR3 coding DNA: TGCAGCGCACGAGGGGGGTACACAGATACGCAGTATTTT. It is translated as CSARGGYTDTQYF.

This chain joins TRBV29-1 and TRBJ2-7; 9 bases are shared with TRBD1. The V and J ends lost 1 base and 2 bases, in that order; junction bases with no gene match: 6. This CDR3 is 15 amino acids long. CDR1 and CDR2 (germline): SQVTM, ANQGSEA. Written as DNA, the CDR3 is TGCAGCGTTGAAGTTCTACAGGGGGCCACCTACGAGCAGTACTTC. Its protein product is CSVEVLQGATYEQYF.

V usage is TRBV29-1 and J usage is TRBJ2-5; D unclear. The V end lost 4 bases, the J end lost 8 bases, and 11 bases lay between the germline ends. The CDR3 loop spans 11 amino acids. CDR1 is SQVTM, CDR2 ANQGSEA, per germline. CDR3 protein: CSVGEPDTQYF. CDR3 DNA: TGCAGCGTTGGTGAACCGGACACCCAGTACTTC.

The rearrangement joins TRBV27 to TRBJ1-2; a possible D gene is TRBD1 (5 bases). This CDR3 contains 14 residues. With 5 bases removed from V and 4 bases from J, the gap between germline ends came to 14 bases. Germline V lookup: CDR1 MNHEY, CDR2 SMNVEV (reference sequence). CDR3 coding DNA: TGTGCCAGCAGTATTGCAGGGCCCCCCTATGGCTACACCTTC. Translation gives CASSIAGPPYGYTF.

This sequence joins TRBV29-1 and TRBJ2-2, with D perhaps TRBD2 (5 bases). Germline V gene sequence: CDR1 SQVTM, CDR2 ANQGSEA. The CDR3 totals 15 residues. Trimming cost V 5 bases and J 0 bases, with 13 bases left between them. The CDR3 is CSVSLGSANTGELFF. CDR3 in DNA: TGCAGCGTTTCCTTGGGGAGCGCGAACACCGGGGAGCTGTTTTTT.

The chain carries TRBV7-9 and TRBJ2-1, with 10 bases that match TRBD2. V shed 0 bases, J shed 9 bases, and the junction held 5 bases outside the gene matches. This CDR3 region has 15 residues. Germline V gene lookup returns CDR1 SEHNR and CDR2 FQNEAQ (reference sequence). CDR3 amino acids: CASSLATSGAGEQFF. The CDR3 nucleotides read TGTGCCAGCAGCTTAGCTACTAGCGGGGCTGGTGAGCAGTTCTTC.

This chain joins TRBV30 and TRBJ2-7, with 10 bases matching TRBD2. V dropped 4 bases and J dropped 1; count of bases not matched to a gene: 10. The CDR3 totals 16 residues. Germline lookup yields CDR1 GTSNPN and CDR2 SVGIG (reference sequence). CDR3 sequence (DNA): TGTGCCTGGACTAGCGGGAGTCCGCGCCGATCCTACGAGCAGTACTTC. As protein: CAWTSGSPRRSYEQYF.

The genes are TRBV20-1 and TRBJ2-7; 7 positions match TRBD1. The germline CDR1 and CDR2 sequences are DFQATT and SNEGSKA (reference sequence). This CDR3 has 14 residues. The V and J ends lost 1 base and 6 bases, in that order; junction bases with no gene match: 9. DNA of the CDR3: TGCAGTGCTAGAGGACAGGGAACGGAAGGCGAGCAGTACGTC. Translated, it gives CSARGQGTEGEQYV.

This chain links TRBV7-3 with TRBJ2-2; 8 bases line up with TRBD2. The J segment lost 3 bases and the V segment lost 6 bases, leaving 0 bases of the junction unmatched. The CDR3 is 13 amino acids. Germline values: CDR1 SGHTA, CDR2 FQGTGA. The chain's CDR3 is CASRLADTGELFF. The CDR3 DNA is TGTGCCAGCAGACTAGCGGACACCGGGGAGCTGTTTTTT.

The chain links TRBV5-4 to TRBJ1-2; possible D gene TRBD1, 5 bases. V was clipped by 5 bases and J by 6 bases, with 17 bases between them. The CDR3 contains 14 residues. Germline V CDR1 and CDR2: SGHNT, YYREEE (reference sequence). The CDR3 loop reads CASRRQGIDDGYTF. CDR3 DNA sequence: TGTGCCAGCAGACGCCAGGGAATCGATGATGGCTACACCTTC.

Here the CDR3 DNA reads TGTGCCAGCAGTTTACCAGGGACGAATTCACCCCTCCACTTT. Its protein is CASSLPGTNSPLHF. The chain employs TRBV12-3 or TRBV12-4 and TRBJ1-6; D may be TRBD1 (5 bases). V gave up 2 bases and J gave up 7 bases, with 9 bases separating them. This CDR3 comprises 14 residues.

V gene TRBV6-5 combines with J gene TRBJ2-3; D is ambiguous. V lost 2 bases and J lost 5, with 11 bases in between. CDR1 is MNHEY and CDR2 is SVGAGI in the germline V gene. The length of the CDR3 is 14 residues. The CDR3 nucleotides read TGTGCCAGCAGTTACGGGGTGATAGGAGATACGCAGTATTTT. This codes for CASSYGVIGDTQYF.